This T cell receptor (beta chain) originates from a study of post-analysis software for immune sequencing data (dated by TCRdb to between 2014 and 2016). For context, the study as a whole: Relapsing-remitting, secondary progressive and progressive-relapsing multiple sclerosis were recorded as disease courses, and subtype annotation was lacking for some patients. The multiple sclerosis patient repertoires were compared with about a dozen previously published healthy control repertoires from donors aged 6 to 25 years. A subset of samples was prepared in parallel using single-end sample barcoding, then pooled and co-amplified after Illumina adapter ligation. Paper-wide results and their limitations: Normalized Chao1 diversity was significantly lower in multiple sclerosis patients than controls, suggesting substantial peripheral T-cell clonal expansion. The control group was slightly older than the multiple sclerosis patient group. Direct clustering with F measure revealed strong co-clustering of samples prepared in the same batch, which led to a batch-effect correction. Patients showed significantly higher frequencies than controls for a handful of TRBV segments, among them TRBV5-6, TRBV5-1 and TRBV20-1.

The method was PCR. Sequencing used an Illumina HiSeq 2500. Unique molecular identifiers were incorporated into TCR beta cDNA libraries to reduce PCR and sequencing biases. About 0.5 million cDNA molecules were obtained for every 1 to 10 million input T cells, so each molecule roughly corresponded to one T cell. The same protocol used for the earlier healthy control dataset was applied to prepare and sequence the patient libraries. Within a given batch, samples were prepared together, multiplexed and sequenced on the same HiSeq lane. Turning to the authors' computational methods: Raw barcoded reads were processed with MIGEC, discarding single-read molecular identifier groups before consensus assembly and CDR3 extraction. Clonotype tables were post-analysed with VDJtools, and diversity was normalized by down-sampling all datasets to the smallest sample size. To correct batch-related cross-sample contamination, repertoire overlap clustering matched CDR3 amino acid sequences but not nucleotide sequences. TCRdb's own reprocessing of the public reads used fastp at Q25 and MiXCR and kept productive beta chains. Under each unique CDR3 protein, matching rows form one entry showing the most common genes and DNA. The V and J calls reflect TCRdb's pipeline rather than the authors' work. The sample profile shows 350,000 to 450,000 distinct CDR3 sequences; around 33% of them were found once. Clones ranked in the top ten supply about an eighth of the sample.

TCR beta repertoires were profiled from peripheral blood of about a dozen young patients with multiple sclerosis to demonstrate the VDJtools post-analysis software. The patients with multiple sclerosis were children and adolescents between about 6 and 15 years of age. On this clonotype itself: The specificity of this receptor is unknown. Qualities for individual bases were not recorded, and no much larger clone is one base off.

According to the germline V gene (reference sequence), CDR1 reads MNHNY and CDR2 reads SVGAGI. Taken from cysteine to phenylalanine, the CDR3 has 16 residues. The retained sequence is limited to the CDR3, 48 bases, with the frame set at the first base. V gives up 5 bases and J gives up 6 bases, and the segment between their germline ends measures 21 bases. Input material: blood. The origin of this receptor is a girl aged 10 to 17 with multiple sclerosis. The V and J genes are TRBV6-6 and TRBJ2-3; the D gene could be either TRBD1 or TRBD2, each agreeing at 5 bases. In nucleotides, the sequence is TGTGCCAGCAGTCTAACCGGGACGCAGGGTTCGGATACGCAGTATTTT. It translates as CASSLTGTQGSDTQYF.